The 2 T cell receptor beta chains presented below share a single source sample, sequenced in a study of OX40 agonist ivuxolimab in advanced cancers. The data were produced by immunoSEQ multiplex PCR, yet TCRdb's version contains in-frame clones alone and is incomplete. This sample has approximately 90,000 clones; roughly 91% occur once, and the top ten carry 2.6%. The specimen comprised CD4+ or CD8+ T cells sorted from blood, sampled in a trial of the OX40 agonist ivuxolimab. The receptors derive from an adult with an advanced solid tumor such as melanoma, head and neck, liver or kidney cancer.

V is TRBV18 and J is TRBJ1-4, with a possible D match to TRBD1 (5 bases). Germline CDR1 is KGHSH and CDR2 is LQKENI. The CDR3 totals 15 residues. The V and J ends lost 3 bases and 0 bases respectively, with 8 bases between them. CDR3 in amino acids: CASSPRQTTNEKLFF. The DNA for the CDR3 is TGTGCCAGCTCACCCCGACAGACAACTAATGAAAAACTGTTTTTT.

By its share, this clone is medium-sized. This rearrangement joins TRBV6-1 to TRBJ2-7; TRBD1 matches 7 bases. Unmatched junction bases numbered 10, after V lost 2 bases and J lost 0 bases. Germline V CDR1 and CDR2: MNHNS, SASEGT. The CDR3 totals 17 residues. The chain's CDR3 is CASSEISGGASSYEQYF. In DNA, the CDR3 is TGTGCCAGCAGTGAAATATCAGGGGGAGCGAGCTCCTACGAGCAGTACTTC.